This TCR beta chain originates from a study of cytomegalovirus exposure and HLA in healthy donors. Sequencing was performed with immunoSEQ multiplex PCR; in TCRdb, only in-frame clones are kept and a portion is missing. The sample comprises about 110,000 clones, about nine tenths of which are singletons, and 2% to 2.5% rests with the top ten. Germline CDR1 and CDR2: LGHNA and YNFKEQ. The CDR3 contains 16 residues. V was cut by 0 bases and J by 9 bases, with 15 bases left in between. This TCR was sampled from a woman between 18 and 29 years old in good health and CMV-seronegative. Material for sequencing was PBMCs. The V call is TRBV4-2, the J call TRBJ1-6; the D is unclear. The CDR3 sequence: CASSQDSEAGGSPLHF. In nucleotides, the CDR3 is TGTGCCAGCAGCCAAGATAGCGAAGCAGGAGGTTCACCCCTCCACTTT.